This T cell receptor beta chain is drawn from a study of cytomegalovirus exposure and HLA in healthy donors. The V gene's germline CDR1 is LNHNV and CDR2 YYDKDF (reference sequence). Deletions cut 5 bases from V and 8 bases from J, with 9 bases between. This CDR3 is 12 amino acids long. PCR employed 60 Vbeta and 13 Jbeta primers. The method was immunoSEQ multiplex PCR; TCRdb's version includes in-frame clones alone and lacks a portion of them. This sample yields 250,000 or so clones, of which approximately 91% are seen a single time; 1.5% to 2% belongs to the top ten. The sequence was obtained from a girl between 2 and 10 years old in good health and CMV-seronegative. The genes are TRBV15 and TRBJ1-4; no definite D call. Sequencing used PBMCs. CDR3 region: CATSPAGEKLFF. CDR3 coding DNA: TGTGCCACCAGCCCTGCTGGCGAAAAACTGTTTTTT.